One sample yielded the 10 T cell receptor beta chains listed below, sequenced in a study of blood T cell repertoires in COVID-19. The assay was immunoSEQ multiplex PCR, and TCRdb's table has in-frame clones only and misses some. The sample has roughly 500,000 clones, roughly 89% seen once; the top ten hold about 1%. The specimen was peripheral blood. All receptors come from a man between 18 and 35 years old with COVID-19, enrolled during active disease.

This chain connects TRBV27 to TRBJ1-2, with TRBD1 matching 9 bases. J gave up 4 bases and V 5 bases, and 8 bases lay outside the gene matches. CDR1 and CDR2 from the germline V gene are MNHEY and SMNVEV (reference sequence). The CDR3 contains 15 residues. The CDR3 here is CASSQGQGYVYGYTF. The CDR3 DNA reads TGTGCCAGCAGTCAAGGACAGGGGTACGTCTATGGCTACACCTTC.

The chain couples TRBV6-2 or TRBV6-3 to TRBJ2-4, with a weak D call TRBD2 (5 bases). Germline lookup yields CDR1 MNHEY and CDR2 SVGEGT. The CDR3 covers 16 residues. Trimming shortened V by 0 bases and J by 5 bases, and 14 bases separated the two germline ends. Written as DNA, the CDR3 is TGTGCCAGCAGTTACTCGAGGCTTGTGGGAGAAAACATTCAGTACTTC. Its protein is CASSYSRLVGENIQYF.

The rearrangement joins TRBV27 to TRBJ1-4; the D gene is possibly TRBD1 (6 bases). This CDR3 comprises 15 residues. V was pared by 6 bases and J by 6 bases, with 17 bases between. Germline V CDR1 and CDR2: MNHEY, SMNVEV (reference sequence). The CDR3 here is CASRRGPGEYEKLFF. The DNA of the CDR3 is TGTGCCAGCAGACGAGGTCCAGGGGAATATGAAAAACTGTTTTTT.

This clone has more than one count but fewer than ten. V gene TRBV2 combines with J gene TRBJ1-2; D is possibly TRBD1 (6 bases). The CDR3 consists of 13 residues. CDR1 is SNHLY and CDR2 is FYNNEI in the germline V gene. V gave up 6 bases and J gave up 6 bases, with 14 bases separating them. For the CDR3, the DNA is TGTGCCAGCAGGGCAGGGGAAGTCCATGGCTACACCTTC. It encodes CASRAGEVHGYTF. Variable domain in full (rest from reference TRBV2 and TRBJ1-2): EPEVTQTPSHQVTQMGQEVILRCVPISNHLYFYWYRQILGQKVEFLVSFYNNEISEKSEIFDDQFSVERPDGSNFTLKIRSTKLEDSAMYFCASRAGEVHGYTFGSGTRLTVV.

The V call is TRBV19, the J call TRBJ1-4; D possibly corresponds to TRBD1 (5 bases). The germline V gene encodes CDR1 LNHDA and CDR2 SQIVND (reference sequence). The CDR3 spans 17 residues. With 9 bases removed from V and 1 base from J, the gap between germline ends came to 21 bases. CDR3 in DNA: TGTGCCAGCTCCCCAAGGGCAGGGATGTTAACTAATGAAAAACTGTTTTTT. It is translated as CASSPRAGMLTNEKLFF.

V usage is TRBV6-2 or TRBV6-3 and J usage is TRBJ2-2; 8 bases match TRBD2. The CDR3 runs to 17 residues. Germline loops: CDR1 MNHEY, CDR2 SVGEGT. The ends lost 0 bases at V and 5 bases at J; junction bases unmatched: 8. The CDR3 DNA sequence: TGTGCCAGCAGTTACTCACCGGGACTAGGAATTACCGGGGAGCTGTTTTTT. Residues: CASSYSPGLGITGELFF.

This clone appeared once. The genes are TRBV3-1 (or the pseudogene TRBV3-2) and TRBJ2-1; 8 nucleotides align to TRBD2. CDR1 and CDR2 (germline): LGHDT, YNNKEL (reference sequence). The V segment lost 2 bases and the J segment 2 bases; nucleotides outside the gene matches: 8. CDR3 length equals 17 residues. The CDR3 sequence is CASSQSVLAVAYNEQFF. CDR3 coding DNA: TGTGCCAGCAGCCAATCCGTACTAGCGGTTGCCTACAATGAGCAGTTCTTC.

The V and J genes are TRBV7-2 and TRBJ2-7; D remains unclear. This CDR3 has 13 amino acids. Germline values: CDR1 SGHTA, CDR2 FQGNSA. Trimming removed 5 bases from V and 7 bases from J, with 15 bases in between. CDR3 nucleotide sequence: TGTGCCAGCAGCGCCCATTCTGAGTTTGAGCAGTACTTC. This encodes CASSAHSEFEQYF.

The chain has TRBV5-1 and TRBJ2-2, with 9 nucleotides matching TRBD2. Germline V gene lookup returns CDR1 SGHRS and CDR2 YFSETQ. This CDR3 is built from 14 residues. J was trimmed by 6 bases and V by 4 bases; bases with no gene match: 4. DNA of the CDR3: TGCGCCAGCAGCGAGCGGGAGGTGGCCGGGGAGCTGTTTTTT. As protein: CASSEREVAGELFF.

The CDR3 DNA is TGTGCCAGCAGCTTAGAAGGCCAGGTATCTGAAGCTTTCTTT. Translation gives CASSLEGQVSEAFF. The rearrangement uses TRBV7-6 and TRBJ1-1; no firm D call. The CDR3 runs 14 residues. The V and J ends lost 1 base and 6 bases respectively, with 12 bases between them. Germline-derived CDR1 and CDR2 are SGHVS and FNYEAQ.